This passage covers 12 T cell receptor beta chains from one sample sequenced in a study of T-cell memory formation after mild COVID-19. TCRdb independently ran MiXCR on the 5' RACE reads; one entry per CDR3 protein. In the table there are approximately 150,000 distinct CDR3 sequences, over 15% of which are singletons. Sequencing was carried out using PBMCs or a T cell subset sorted from them (not recorded which). The receptors originated from an adult woman who had mild COVID-19 (a few samples of this study predate the infection). Cell type and time point are not known.

The CDR3 spells CASSLTSATDTQYF. In DNA form, the CDR3 reads TGCGCCAGCAGCTTGACTAGCGCCACAGATACGCAGTATTTT. This chain uses TRBV5-1 with TRBJ2-3; 7 nucleotides agree with TRBD2. The CDR3 spans 14 residues. Trimming cost V 1 base and J 2 bases; bases outside gene matches: 1. Germline lookup yields CDR1 SGHRS and CDR2 YFSETQ.

This clonotype has just a few counts. V gene TRBV20-1 combines with J gene TRBJ2-1, with 12 bases matching TRBD2. Germline CDR1 and CDR2: DFQATT and SNEGSKA (reference sequence). V trimming: 4 bases; J trimming: 5 bases; junction bases outside the gene matches: 3. The CDR3 has 14 residues. The CDR3 nucleotides read TGCAGTGCTACGAGGACTAGCGGGAACAATGAGCAGTTCTTC. This sequence encodes CSATRTSGNNEQFF.

This clonotype has a handful of counts. The rearrangement links TRBV6-6 to TRBJ2-7; D is tentatively TRBD1 or TRBD2 (5 bases each). Between the trimmed V and J ends, which lost 6 bases and 2 bases, there was a span of 20 bases. The CDR3 contains 16 residues. Germline CDR1 and CDR2: MNHNY and SVGAGI (reference sequence). This CDR3 is CASSPSSGRITYEQYF. CDR3 coding DNA: TGTGCCAGCAGCCCAAGTTCGGGACGGATAACCTACGAGCAGTACTTC.

This clonotype was observed a handful of times. The chain links TRBV12-3 or TRBV12-4 to TRBJ1-5, with D maybe TRBD1 (5 bases). V was trimmed by 5 bases and J by 7 bases, leaving 15 bases between them. The CDR3 sequence is 14 residues long. CDR3 nucleotides: TGTGCCAGCAGTACAAGGGCATGGGACCAGCCCCAGCATTTT. Protein product: CASSTRAWDQPQHF.

The V and J genes are TRBV29-1 and TRBJ2-7; 7 bases agree with TRBD1. Germline loops: CDR1 SQVTM, CDR2 ANQGSEA. This CDR3 has 14 amino acids. Trimming removed 6 bases from V and 0 bases from J; junction bases left unmatched: 8. CDR3 DNA sequence: TGCAGCGTCGCACAGGGGAGCTCCTCCTACGAGCAGTACTTC. This gives the protein CSVAQGSSSYEQYF.

This clonotype was found a few times. This chain uses TRBV9 with TRBJ2-2; tentatively, D is TRBD2 (6 bases). The V gene lost 2 bases and the J gene lost 5 bases, with 10 bases spanning the gap. The germline V gene has CDR1 SGDLS and CDR2 YYNGEE. The CDR3 contains 14 residues. CDR3 in amino acids: CASSVSGRTGELFF. The CDR3 DNA reads as TGTGCCAGCAGCGTCTCAGGGAGGACCGGGGAGCTGTTTTTT.

This clonotype has just a few counts. This chain joins TRBV3-1 and TRBJ2-2, with D maybe TRBD2 (5 bases). V was clipped by 4 bases and J by 0 bases, with 15 bases between them. The CDR3 length is 17 residues. Germline V gene data show CDR1 as LGHDT and CDR2 as YNNKEL (reference sequence). The CDR3 reads CASSLFTGLANTGELFF. The CDR3 nucleotides read TGTGCCAGCAGCCTCTTTACGGGGTTGGCGAACACCGGGGAGCTGTTTTTT. Drawing the rest from reference TRBV3-1 and TRBJ2-2, the complete variable domain is DTAVSQTPKYLVTQMGNDKSIKCEQNLGHDTMYWYKQDSKKFLKIMFSYNNKELIINETVPNRFSPKSPDKAHLNLHINSLELGDSAVYFCASSLFTGLANTGELFFGEGSRLTVL.

This clonotype was detected only a few times. The chain recombines TRBV21-1 with TRBJ2-1; TRBD2 was called by the table and not checked on the DNA. TRBV21-1 is flagged as a pseudogene. This CDR3 has 16 amino acids. The CDR3 loop reads CASSIVAGSSYNEQFF. The DNA of the CDR3 is TGTGCCAGCAGCATTGTAGCGGGGAGCTCCTACAATGAGCAGTTCTTC.

This clonotype was counted only a few times. The chain combines TRBV7-2 with TRBJ1-6; maybe TRBD1 (5 bases). CDR3 length: 13 amino acids. The germline CDR1 and CDR2 sequences are SGHTA and FQGNSA. Trimming pared 1 base from V and 11 bases from J, leaving 9 bases between. The CDR3 loop is CASSLEGRPPLHF. In DNA form, the CDR3 reads TGTGCCAGCAGCTTAGAGGGGCGGCCACCCCTCCACTTT. The whole variable domain, remainder taken from reference TRBV7-2 and TRBJ1-6, is GAGVSQSPSNKVTEKGKDVELRCDPISGHTALYWYRQSLGQGLEFLIYFQGNSAPDKSGLPSDRFSAERTGGSVSTLTIQRTQQEDSAVYLCASSLEGRPPLHFGNGTRLTVT.

This clonotype was recorded at least ten times. The rearrangement joins TRBV5-1 to TRBJ1-5, with D maybe TRBD1 (5 bases). The length of the CDR3 is 14 residues. Per the germline V gene, CDR1 is SGHRS and CDR2 is YFSETQ. V was cut by 0 bases and J by 4 bases, with 8 bases left in between. CDR3 bases: TGCGCCAGCAGCTTGGGAGACAGAAATCAGCCCCAGCATTTT. Protein product: CASSLGDRNQPQHF.

This chain joins TRBV20-1 and TRBJ1-5, with a possible D match to TRBD1 (5 bases). The CDR3 runs 12 residues. V gave up 6 bases and J gave up 3 bases, with 9 bases separating them. Germline V gene data show CDR1 as DFQATT and CDR2 as SNEGSKA (reference sequence). This chain's CDR3 is CSASGTNQPQHF. The CDR3, as DNA: TGCAGTGCATCCGGGACCAATCAGCCCCAGCATTTT.

The chain joins TRBV7-9 to TRBJ2-3, with TRBD1 identical over 7 bases. The ends lost 5 bases at V and 3 bases at J; junction bases unmatched: 5. The germline V gene has CDR1 SEHNR and CDR2 FQNEAQ (reference sequence). The CDR3 sequence is 14 residues long. DNA for the CDR3: TGTGCCAGCAGCCCGGGACAGCCGACAGATACGCAGTATTTT. Residues: CASSPGQPTDTQYF.